These 27 T cell receptor beta chains share one sample of origin, sequenced in a study of Ad26.COV2.S vaccination and SARS-CoV-2 variants. Sequencing was performed with immunoSEQ multiplex PCR; in TCRdb, only in-frame clones are kept and a portion is missing. The data contain fewer than 400,000 clones, around 81% of them seen just once; the ten biggest clones take up 2% to 2.5%. Treatment reported: approximately 18 received Ad26.COV2.S at low or high dose, single or two shots; a few received placebo; per-sample allocation not given. Specimen acquisition occurred on day 63 following the initial vaccine or placebo injection. The sample consisted of peripheral blood, taken in a trial of Ad26.COV2.S vaccine versus placebo. These receptors all come from a person between 18 and 65 years old who received the Ad26.COV2.S COVID-19 vaccine or a placebo.

The chain carries TRBV19 and TRBJ1-3; the D is unclear. This CDR3 has 14 residues. The germline gives CDR1 LNHDA, CDR2 SQIVND (reference sequence). V lost 6 bases and J 1 base, leaving 10 bases between the germline ends. The CDR3 spells CASRTAESGNTIYF. The CDR3 DNA reads TGTGCCAGTAGGACGGCAGAATCTGGAAACACCATATATTTT.

This clone was seen only once. The chain is built from TRBV7-3 and TRBJ2-7; D may be TRBD1 (6 bases). The CDR3 consists of 14 residues. In germline, CDR1 is SGHTA, CDR2 FQGTGA. Trimming shortened V by 5 bases and J by 1 base, and 12 bases separated the two germline ends. The CDR3 DNA follows: TGTGCCAGCAGCCCCGTTGGACAGTCCTACGAGCAGTACTTC. Encoded protein: CASSPVGQSYEQYF.

This chain connects TRBV7-2 to TRBJ1-5, with a tentative D call TRBD1 (5 bases). This CDR3 is built from 15 residues. Germline CDR1 is SGHTA and CDR2 is FQGNSA. Deletions cut 0 bases from V and 5 bases from J, with 11 bases between. The CDR3 region has the DNA TGTGCCAGCAGCTTAGCGTCAACAGGATATCAGCCCCAGCATTTT. Protein product: CASSLASTGYQPQHF.

The genes are TRBV28 and TRBJ1-5, with D possibly TRBD1 on 6 matching bases. Trimming left V 7 bases short and J 9 bases short, with 19 bases between. The CDR3 totals 14 residues. The germline gives CDR1 MDHEN, CDR2 SYDVKM. CDR3 in amino acids: CASNPDRGRGPQHF. CDR3 in DNA: TGTGCCAGCAACCCGGACAGAGGTAGGGGGCCCCAGCATTTT.

The rearrangement joins TRBV4-2 to TRBJ2-1; 7 positions match TRBD1. Germline V CDR1 and CDR2: LGHNA, YNFKEQ. This CDR3 spans 16 amino acids. V was pared by 0 bases and J by 0 bases, with 2 bases of the junction left unmatched. CDR3 nucleotide sequence: TGTGCCAGCAGCCAAGAGACAGGGAGCTCCTACAATGAGCAGTTCTTC. It encodes CASSQETGSSYNEQFF.

This chain joins TRBV9 and TRBJ1-1; no reliable D call. The germline CDR1 and CDR2 sequences are SGDLS and YYNGEE. V lost 4 bases, J lost 0 bases, and 10 bases lay in between. CDR3 length: 14 amino acids. The CDR3 here is CASSREAMNTEAFF. CDR3 nucleotide sequence: TGTGCCAGCAGCCGGGAGGCGATGAACACTGAAGCTTTCTTT.

The chain carries TRBV29-1 and TRBJ2-7; D gene ambiguous. In germline, CDR1 is SQVTM, CDR2 ANQGSEA. V was pared by 4 bases and J by 4 bases, with 5 bases between. This CDR3 region has 10 residues. The CDR3 loop reads CSVADYEQYF. CDR3 DNA sequence: TGCAGCGTTGCTGATTACGAGCAGTACTTC.

This clone has more than one count but fewer than ten. The V call is TRBV7-9, the J call TRBJ1-2; TRBD1 matches at 8 bases. After removal of 5 bases from V and 5 bases from J, the junction contained 16 bases not matched to a gene. CDR1 is SEHNR and CDR2 is FQNEAQ in the germline V gene (reference sequence). This CDR3 has 17 residues. The CDR3 loop is CASSPPIDRGGWYGYTF. The CDR3 DNA follows: TGTGCCAGCAGCCCACCGATAGACAGGGGAGGTTGGTATGGCTACACCTTC.

The chain joins TRBV7-2 to TRBJ2-5; TRBD1 is a possible D gene (7 bases). CDR1 SGHTA and CDR2 FQGNSA come from the germline V gene. The CDR3 covers 15 residues. Trimming removed 4 bases at V and 3 bases at J, with 15 bases between. The DNA for the CDR3 is TGTGCCAGCAGCTCGCCAGGGGGGTTGGAAGAGACCCAGTACTTC. Encoded protein: CASSSPGGLEETQYF. The variable domain in full, with the rest retrieved from reference TRBV7-2 and TRBJ2-5, is GAGVSQSPSNKVTEKGKDVELRCDPISGHTALYWYRQSLGQGLEFLIYFQGNSAPDKSGLPSDRFSAERTGGSVSTLTIQRTQQEDSAVYLCASSSPGGLEETQYFGPGTRLLVL.

Points on this clone: A much larger clone lies one base from this, so it may be a read error. The rearrangement joins TRBV7-3 to TRBJ2-5; D remains ambiguous. The CDR3 is made up of 13 amino acids. The germline V gene has CDR1 SGHTA and CDR2 FQGTGA. The ends were cut back, 1 base at V and 1 base at J, with 4 bases in the middle. The CDR3: CASSLRVQETQYF. DNA for the CDR3: TGTGCCAGCAGCTTAAGGGTCCAAGAGACCCAGTACTTC.

The V gene is TRBV19, the J gene TRBJ1-2; D gene uncertain. This CDR3 region has 13 residues. Germline-derived CDR1 and CDR2 are LNHDA and SQIVND (reference sequence). Deletions cut 5 bases from V and 4 bases from J, with 11 bases between. The CDR3 DNA reads as TGTGCCAGTAGTCCCACCGGCCTCTATGGCTACACCTTC. It is translated as CASSPTGLYGYTF.

The chain combines TRBV13 with TRBJ1-2; 11 bases are a match to TRBD1. V was clipped by 3 bases and J by 3 bases; unmatched bases: 3. This CDR3 is built from 15 residues. Germline values: CDR1 PRHDT, CDR2 FYEKMQ (reference sequence). The chain's CDR3 is CASSLGTGGDYGYTF. The CDR3 DNA follows: TGTGCCAGCAGCTTGGGGACAGGGGGTGACTATGGCTACACCTTC.

The CDR3 nucleotides are TGCAGTGCTAGCCTAGCGATGGAGCAGTACTTC. Protein: CSASLAMEQYF. This chain joins TRBV20-1 and TRBJ2-7; weak D call: TRBD2 (6 bases). The germline V gene has CDR1 DFQATT and CDR2 SNEGSKA (reference sequence). The CDR3 covers 11 residues. Between the trimmed V and J ends, which lost 3 bases and 7 bases, there was a span of 10 bases.

This clone was seen a handful of times. The rearrangement uses TRBV6-1 and TRBJ2-7; 10 bases line up with TRBD1. V shed 1 base, J shed 0 bases, and the junction held 15 bases outside the gene matches. Germline V gene data show CDR1 as MNHNS and CDR2 as SASEGT. The CDR3 runs 20 residues. The CDR3 sequence: CASSEGHRDRGSLSSYEQYF. CDR3 bases: TGTGCCAGCAGTGAAGGCCACCGGGACAGGGGTTCCCTGAGCTCCTACGAGCAGTACTTC.

The chain recombines TRBV27 with TRBJ2-7, with D possibly TRBD2 on 6 matching bases. Germline-derived CDR1 and CDR2 are MNHEY and SMNVEV (reference sequence). V lost 4 bases to trimming and J lost 5 bases, with 18 bases between them. The CDR3 is 15 amino acids. The CDR3 nucleotides read TGTGCCAGCAGTTCCCTCCCGACAGCGGGCGACGAGCAGTACTTC. It codes for CASSSLPTAGDEQYF.

The V call is TRBV11-2, the J call TRBJ1-2; no firm D call. Trimming shortened V by 1 base and J by 8 bases, and 17 bases separated the two germline ends. The CDR3 extends over 15 amino acids. The germline V gene encodes CDR1 SGHAT and CDR2 FQNNGV. The CDR3 DNA is TGTGCCAGCAGCTTAGGGTCCTTCGGGCTAGAAGGCTACACCTTC. Its protein product is CASSLGSFGLEGYTF.

The chain carries TRBV7-9 and TRBJ2-3; 10 bases fit TRBD2. Trimming cost V 3 bases and J 4 bases; bases outside gene matches: 1. This CDR3 has 14 residues. CDR1 is SEHNR, CDR2 FQNEAQ, per germline (reference sequence). The CDR3 nucleotides read TGTGCCAGCAGCTTCAGCGGGGGGGCAGATACGCAGTATTTT. This encodes CASSFSGGADTQYF.

This clone has more than one count but fewer than ten. CDR3 protein: CASSQTRGGQPQHF. In nucleotides, the CDR3 is TGTGCCAGCAGTCAAACCCGGGGAGGTCAGCCCCAGCATTTT. The V call is TRBV7-8, the J call TRBJ1-5, with no clear D. This CDR3 is built from 14 residues. Germline CDR1 SGHVS, CDR2 FQNEAQ. V gave up 6 bases and J gave up 6 bases, with 15 bases separating them. Full variable domain (remainder filled in from reference TRBV7-8 and TRBJ1-5): GAGVSQSPRYKVAKRGQDVALRCDPISGHVSLFWYQQALGQGPEFLTYFQNEAQLDKSGLPSDRFFAERPEGSVSTLKIQRTQQEDSAVYLCASSQTRGGQPQHFGDGTRLSIL.

The chain carries TRBV3-1 (or the pseudogene TRBV3-2) and TRBJ1-2; D possibly corresponds to TRBD1 (6 bases). Germline assignment: CDR1 LGHDT and CDR2 YNNKEL (reference sequence). This CDR3 region has 14 residues. V shed 2 bases and J shed 1 base, with 8 bases lying between them. This CDR3 is CASSQRTVNYGYTF. The CDR3 DNA is TGTGCCAGCAGCCAAAGGACAGTTAACTATGGCTACACCTTC.

The rearrangement joins TRBV5-1 to TRBJ1-1; a weak D match, TRBD1 (5 bases). Germline-derived CDR1 and CDR2 are SGHRS and YFSETQ. The ends were cut back, 0 bases at V and 0 bases at J, with 12 bases in the middle. The CDR3 is made up of 16 amino acids. CDR3 sequence reads: CASSLVTGPMNTEAFF. The CDR3 DNA follows: TGCGCCAGCAGCTTGGTAACGGGACCAATGAACACTGAAGCTTTCTTT.

A single count supports this clone. This chain joins TRBV7-2 and TRBJ2-7; D may be TRBD1 (5 bases). Germline values: CDR1 SGHTA, CDR2 FQGNSA. This CDR3 contains 13 residues. With 6 bases removed from V and 3 bases from J, the gap between germline ends came to 12 bases. CDR3 residues: CASSSRVVYEQYF. CDR3 coding DNA: TGTGCCAGCAGTTCCAGGGTTGTCTACGAGCAGTACTTC.

This clone has just one count. This chain uses TRBV30 with TRBJ2-2, with D perhaps given as TRBD1 or TRBD2 (7 bases each). This CDR3 comprises 15 residues. Trimming took 3 bases from V and 6 from J, leaving 17 bases between them. Germline V lookup: CDR1 GTSNPN, CDR2 SVGIG (reference sequence). This chain's CDR3 is CAWSKMAGGAGELFF. In DNA, the CDR3 is TGTGCCTGGAGCAAAATGGCAGGGGGGGCCGGGGAGCTGTTTTTT.

Only one count was recorded for this clone. V is TRBV3-1 (or the pseudogene TRBV3-2) and J is TRBJ2-3; D gene ambiguous. This CDR3 contains 14 residues. V was shortened by 4 bases and J by 1 base, with 9 bases between the two germline ends. Germline values: CDR1 LGHDT, CDR2 YNNKEL (reference sequence). CDR3 loop: CASSRRLRTDTQYF. Written as DNA, the CDR3 is TGTGCCAGCAGCCGCAGGCTACGCACAGATACGCAGTATTTT.

This sequence joins TRBV5-6 and TRBJ1-3; the D is unclear. The V end lost 2 bases, the J end lost 5 bases, and 5 bases lay between the germline ends. CDR3 length equals 12 residues. Germline V gene lookup returns CDR1 SGHDT and CDR2 YYEEEE. The CDR3 here is CASSFSRNTIYF. The CDR3 bases are TGTGCCAGCAGCTTCAGTCGAAACACCATATATTTT.

The V gene is TRBV7-2, the J gene TRBJ1-2, with 9 positions matching TRBD1. Germline V gene data show CDR1 as SGHTA and CDR2 as FQGNSA. The CDR3 extends over 14 amino acids. V shed 5 bases and J 3 bases; nucleotides not matched to a gene: 4. CDR3 DNA: TGTGCCAGCAGCGCCCGGGACAGGGACTATGGCTACACCTTC. This translates into CASSARDRDYGYTF.

The chain joins TRBV9 to TRBJ2-3; a possible D gene is TRBD1 (6 bases). CDR1 and CDR2 from the germline V gene are SGDLS and YYNGEE. V shed 2 bases and J shed 3 bases, with 7 bases lying between them. The CDR3 runs to 13 residues. Here the CDR3 reads CASSVQGTDTQYF. CDR3 DNA: TGTGCCAGCAGCGTCCAGGGGACAGATACGCAGTATTTT.

The chain combines TRBV29-1 with TRBJ1-2, with 8 bases that match TRBD1. CDR3 length: 12 amino acids. CDR1 SQVTM and CDR2 ANQGSEA come from the germline V gene. The J segment lost 6 bases and the V segment lost 7 bases, leaving 7 bases of the junction unmatched. The CDR3 DNA is TGCAGCGCTCTGGACAGGGACAATGGCTACACCTTC. Amino acids: CSALDRDNGYTF.